The next 15 T cell receptor beta chains were all read from a single sample in a study of T cell responses to AZD1222 COVID-19 vaccine. Sequencing used immunoSEQ multiplex PCR; TCRdb keeps in-frame clones, though not all of them. The sample holds some 190,000 clones; about 92% are singletons and the top ten take approximately 1.4%. Sequencing used peripheral blood, obtained on day 0 of AZD1222 vaccination. The receptor set was obtained from an adult in good health.

V gene TRBV3-1 (or the pseudogene TRBV3-2) combines with J gene TRBJ2-1; 11 bases are a match to TRBD2. The germline CDR1 and CDR2 sequences are LGHDT and YNNKEL (reference sequence). The junction had 12 bases not matched to a gene; V was cut back by 4 bases and J by 7 bases. The CDR3 extends over 17 amino acids. Here the CDR3 reads CASSPPLGTSGGNEQFF. Written as DNA, the CDR3 is TGTGCCAGCAGCCCACCACTGGGGACTAGCGGAGGGAATGAGCAGTTCTTC.

The count of this clone is one. The chain joins TRBV28 to TRBJ1-4, with D unresolved. The CDR3 totals 14 residues. The V end lost 2 bases, the J end lost 7 bases, and 11 bases lay between the germline ends. CDR1 is MDHEN and CDR2 is SYDVKM in the germline V gene. CDR3 amino acids: CASSLTARSEKLFF. Here the CDR3 DNA reads TGTGCCAGCAGTTTAACGGCCCGGAGTGAAAAACTGTTTTTT.

The chain combines TRBV6-5 with TRBJ2-3; 7 bases match TRBD2. Germline V CDR1 and CDR2: MNHEY, SVGAGI. This CDR3 is built from 15 residues. Germline trimming cut 2 bases from V and 5 bases from J; bases unmatched to any gene: 7. The CDR3 protein is CASSYGSGEGDTQYF. The CDR3 DNA reads TGTGCCAGCAGTTACGGCTCGGGGGAGGGAGATACGCAGTATTTT.

V usage is TRBV15 and J usage is TRBJ1-1, with D hard to call. The CDR3 runs to 13 residues. V was clipped by 5 bases and J by 0 bases, with 7 bases between them. The germline gives CDR1 LNHNV, CDR2 YYDKDF (reference sequence). The CDR3 DNA reads as TGTGCCACCAGCTCCGGGGTGAACACTGAAGCTTTCTTT. This codes for CATSSGVNTEAFF.

This CDR3 reads CASIAVPRGPYNSPLHF. CDR3 sequence (DNA): TGTGCCAGCATCGCCGTGCCGAGGGGTCCCTATAATTCACCCCTCCACTTT. The J gene is TRBJ1-6, the V gene TRBV28; maybe TRBD1 (5 bases). V lost 7 bases and J 2 bases, leaving 18 bases between the germline ends. Germline-derived CDR1 and CDR2 are MDHEN and SYDVKM. This CDR3 comprises 17 residues.

The chain links TRBV19 to TRBJ1-4; D is perhaps TRBD1 (6 bases). Trimming took 6 bases from V and 2 from J, leaving 10 bases between them. The CDR3 covers 14 residues. Germline CDR1 reads LNHDA; CDR2 reads SQIVND (reference sequence). CDR3 amino acids: CASRGAGTNEKLFF. DNA for the CDR3: TGTGCCAGTAGGGGGGCGGGTACTAATGAAAAACTGTTTTTT.

The chain recombines TRBV10-3 with TRBJ1-6, with D uncertain. The V and J ends lost 1 base and 5 bases respectively, with 9 bases between them. This CDR3 has 15 amino acids. The V gene's germline CDR1 is ENHRY and CDR2 SYGVKD. CDR3 loop: CAISELGSDNSPLHF. The DNA of the CDR3 is TGTGCCATCAGTGAGTTAGGGAGTGATAATTCACCCCTCCACTTT.

The chain carries TRBV7-2 and TRBJ2-1; 13 bases match TRBD2. Germline CDR1 is SGHTA and CDR2 is FQGNSA. The CDR3 length is 14 residues. Trimming cost V 5 bases and J 10 bases; bases outside gene matches: 5. The CDR3 sequence is CASSQGLAGEEQFF. The DNA of the CDR3 is TGTGCCAGCAGCCAAGGACTAGCGGGGGAGGAGCAGTTCTTC.

The DNA for the CDR3 is TGTGCCAGCAGCTTCACACAGGGCGATGGCTACACCTTC. Its translation: CASSFTQGDGYTF. The chain combines TRBV7-3 with TRBJ1-2, with D maybe TRBD1 (6 bases). The ends were cut back, 3 bases at V and 6 bases at J, with 11 bases in the middle. The germline gives CDR1 SGHTA, CDR2 FQGTGA. The CDR3 runs to 13 residues.

Of note for this clone: Mismatch with germline at one junction end may stem from a read error. This chain uses TRBV5-1 with TRBJ1-1; TRBD1 matches 7 bases. CDR1 is SGHRS and CDR2 is YFSETQ in the germline V gene. The CDR3 is 13 amino acids. This chain's CDR3 is CTSSLMQGAEAFF. CDR3 DNA: TGCACCAGCAGCTTAATGCAGGGGGCTGAAGCTTTCTTT.

The V gene is TRBV3-1 (or the pseudogene TRBV3-2), the J gene TRBJ1-4; D might be TRBD1 (5 bases). CDR1 and CDR2 (germline): LGHDT, YNNKEL (reference sequence). The germline V and J ends were trimmed by 2 bases and 12 bases, with 16 bases remaining between them. The CDR3 has 14 amino acids. The CDR3: CASSQRPGWGELFF. CDR3 DNA: TGTGCCAGCAGCCAACGGCCAGGGTGGGGTGAACTGTTTTTT.

V gene TRBV5-1 combines with J gene TRBJ1-1; D is ambiguous. The ends were cut back, 2 bases at V and 2 bases at J, with 7 bases in the middle. The CDR3 is 13 amino acids. Germline-derived CDR1 and CDR2 are SGHRS and YFSETQ. CDR3 loop: CASSFNGNTEAFF. The DNA for the CDR3 is TGCGCCAGCAGCTTTAATGGTAACACTGAAGCTTTCTTT.

The chain is built from TRBV18 and TRBJ2-2, with D possibly TRBD1 on 6 matching bases. The CDR3 length is 15 residues. Germline-derived CDR1 and CDR2 are KGHSH and LQKENI. The V end lost 3 bases, the J end lost 5 bases, and 13 bases lay between the germline ends. CDR3 in amino acids: CASSPPFTGTGELFF. CDR3 coding DNA: TGTGCCAGCTCACCCCCCTTTACAGGGACCGGGGAGCTGTTTTTT.

This clone was found once. The V call is TRBV7-3, the J call TRBJ2-1, with a weak D call TRBD2 (6 bases). Trimming shortened V by 2 bases and J by 5 bases, and 10 bases separated the two germline ends. The germline V gene encodes CDR1 SGHTA and CDR2 FQGTGA. CDR3 length equals 14 residues. CDR3 coding DNA: TGTGCCAGCAGCTTACGGTCGGGGGACAATGAGCAGTTCTTC. Protein sequence: CASSLRSGDNEQFF.

This clone showed up just once. Other DNA sequences from this sample encode an identical CDR3 as well. The chain combines TRBV14 with TRBJ1-5, with no clear D. V dropped 1 base and J dropped 6 bases, with 7 bases sitting between them. There are 13 residues in the CDR3. The germline V gene encodes CDR1 SGHDN and CDR2 FVKESK. Here the CDR3 reads CASSQGTGQPQHF. The CDR3 region has the DNA TGTGCCAGCAGCCAAGGCACCGGTCAGCCCCAGCATTTT.